The sequence of this T cell receptor (beta chain) was determined in a study of neoadjuvant nivolumab and ipilimumab in lung cancer. The method was immunoSEQ multiplex PCR; TCRdb's version includes in-frame clones alone and lacks a portion of them. The sample yields about 5,300 clones, around 91% seen once. The CDR3 is 13 amino acids. Germline V gives CDR1 SNHLY, CDR2 FYNNEI. V was clipped by 6 bases and J by 5 bases; unmatched bases: 4. This clone has only one observation. The material sequenced was blood, taken after neoadjuvant nivolumab, alone or with ipilimumab, at or shortly before surgery. The chain joins TRBV2 to TRBJ2-1; 7 nucleotides agree with TRBD1. This TCR came from an adult with non-small cell lung cancer. Some clones in this sample may be carry-over from other donors' samples. The CDR3 nucleotides are TGTGCCAGCAGGGGGACAGCTAACAATGAGCAGTTCTTC. Protein sequence: CASRGTANNEQFF.